Listed below are T cell receptor beta chains from one sample, sequenced in a study of cytomegalovirus exposure and HLA in healthy donors. Sequenced by immunoSEQ multiplex PCR; TCRdb stores in-frame clones only, minus some. The profile covers 65,000 to 100,000 clones, with 80% to 95% appearing a single time and 3.6% taken by the ten largest. The specimen was PBMCs. These receptors all come from a woman aged 25 to 39 in good health and CMV-seronegative. Both conserved end residues are part of each CDR3. A D gene is named only where the DNA matches it firmly. Some rows mark clone size as missing; the rest say once, few, many or name a class of expanded clone.

J | V | D | size | CDR3 | DNA
TRBJ2-4 | TRBV5-4 | TRBD1 | once | CASSSQGVAKNIQYF | TGTGCCAGCAGCTCACAGGGGGTAGCCAAAAACATTCAGTACTTC
TRBJ1-1 | TRBV9 | NA | NA | CASSPPQGANRNTEAFF | TGTGCCAGCAGCCCCCCCCAGGGCGCGAACCGGAACACTGAAGCTTTCTTT
TRBJ1-5 | TRBV5-8 | NA | NA | CASSMGGGWDQPQHF | TGTGCCAGCAGCATGGGGGGGGGATGGGATCAGCCCCAGCATTTT
TRBJ1-2 | TRBV7-9 | TRBD1 | NA | CASSVEGQGSYTF | TGTGCCAGCAGCGTAGAGGGACAGGGTAGCTACACCTTC
TRBJ2-7 | TRBV5-4 | TRBD1 | NA | CASSVGQAVQQYF | TGTGCCAGCAGCGTGGGACAGGCCGTGCAGCAGTACTTC
TRBJ1-6 | TRBV9 | NA | NA | CASSVEGEDYNSPLHF | TGTGCCAGCAGCGTTGAAGGGGAGGATTATAATTCACCCCTCCACTTT
TRBJ1-6 | TRBV5-1 | NA | few | CASSDRENSPLHF | TGCGCCAGCAGCGACAGAGAAAATTCACCCCTCCACTTT
TRBJ1-5 | TRBV2 | TRBD1 | NA | CASSEYGTVNQPQHF | TGTGCCAGCAGTGAATACGGGACAGTCAATCAGCCCCAGCATTTT
TRBJ2-1 | TRBV15 | NA | NA | CATSRRLGLAYNEQFF | TGTGCCACCAGCAGGCGTCTGGGCCTAGCTTACAATGAGCAGTTCTTC
TRBJ2-1 | TRBV29-1 | TRBD2 | NA | CSVARLAGASSYNEQFF | TGCAGCGTTGCCCGGCTAGCGGGAGCCAGCTCCTACAATGAGCAGTTCTTC
TRBJ1-2 | TRBV2 | TRBD1 | few | CARTRGHSYGYTF | TGTGCCAGGACCAGGGGGCATAGCTATGGCTACACCTTC
TRBJ2-2 | TRBV27 | TRBD1 | few | CASRRTGTGELFF | TGTGCCAGCAGGCGGACAGGGACCGGGGAGCTGTTTTTT
TRBJ2-3 | TRBV9 | NA | NA | CASSVGLGAAVTDTQYF | TGTGCCAGCAGCGTAGGTTTAGGGGCGGCGGTAACAGATACGCAGTATTTT
TRBJ2-5 | TRBV9 | NA | once | CASSASGILQETQYF | TGTGCCAGCAGCGCTTCCGGGATCCTCCAAGAGACCCAGTACTTC
TRBJ1-4 | TRBV5-1 | TRBD1 | NA | CASSLAGTGRLRDEKLFF | TGCGCCAGCAGCTTGGCGGGGACAGGGAGGCTCCGGGATGAAAAACTGTTTTTT
TRBJ2-5 | TRBV6-4 | NA | NA | CASNGGRRRRKETQYF | TGTGCCAGCAACGGGGGACGGAGGAGGCGAAAAGAGACCCAGTACTTC
TRBJ1-3 | TRBV27 | NA | once | CASSLRDKDRDTIYF | TGTGCCAGCAGTCTCCGGGACAAAGATAGGGACACCATATATTTT
TRBJ2-1 | TRBV6-4 | TRBD2 | once | CASSERRGGINEQFF | TGTGCCAGCAGTGAACGGCGGGGGGGCATCAATGAGCAGTTCTTC
TRBJ2-5 | TRBV5-6 | NA | NA | CASSLRGAETQYF | TGTGCCAGCAGCTTGCGGGGGGCGGAGACCCAGTACTTC
TRBJ2-1 | TRBV19 | NA | NA | CASTPRGNWGEQFF | TGTGCCAGTACCCCCCGGGGGAATTGGGGTGAGCAGTTCTTC
TRBJ2-1 | TRBV19 | NA | NA | CASSIPGPYNEQFF | TGTGCCAGTAGTATCCCAGGGCCCTACAATGAGCAGTTCTTC
TRBJ1-1 | TRBV5-1 | NA | NA | CASSRGQNTEAFF | TGCGCCAGCAGCCGAGGACAGAACACTGAAGCTTTCTTT
TRBJ2-1 | TRBV7-2 | NA | NA | CASSPGPQGNEQFF | TGTGCCAGTTCTCCGGGACCCCAGGGGAATGAGCAGTTCTTC
TRBJ2-3 | TRBV11-1 | TRBD2 | NA | CASSLGLAGVTDTQYF | TGTGCCAGCAGCTTAGGACTAGCGGGGGTCACAGATACGCAGTATTTT
TRBJ2-7 | TRBV15 | NA | NA | CATRAGGSYEQYF | TGTGCCACCCGGGCAGGGGGGTCCTACGAGCAGTACTTC
TRBJ1-2 | TRBV7-6 | TRBD1 | NA | CASSKGTGGNYGYTF | TGTGCCAGCAGCAAAGGGACAGGGGGAAACTATGGCTACACCTTC
TRBJ1-5 | TRBV28 | NA | NA | CASTAHSSNQPQHF | TGTGCCAGCACCGCTCATAGTAGCAATCAGCCCCAGCATTTT
TRBJ2-2 | TRBV27 | NA | NA | CASSIQGRVNTGELFF | TGTGCCAGCAGTATCCAGGGGAGGGTTAACACCGGGGAGCTGTTTTTT